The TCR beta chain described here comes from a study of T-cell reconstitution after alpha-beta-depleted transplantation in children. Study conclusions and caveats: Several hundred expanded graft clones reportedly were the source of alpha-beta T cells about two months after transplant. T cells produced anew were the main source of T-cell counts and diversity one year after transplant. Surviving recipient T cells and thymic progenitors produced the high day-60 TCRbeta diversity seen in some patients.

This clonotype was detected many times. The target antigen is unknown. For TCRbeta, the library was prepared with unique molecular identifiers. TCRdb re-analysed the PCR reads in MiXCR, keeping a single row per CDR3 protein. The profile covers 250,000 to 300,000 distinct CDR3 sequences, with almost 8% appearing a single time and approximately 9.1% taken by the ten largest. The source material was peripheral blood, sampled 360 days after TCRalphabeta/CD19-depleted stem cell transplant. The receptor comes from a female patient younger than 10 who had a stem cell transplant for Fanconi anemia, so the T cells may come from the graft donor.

CDR3 sequence (DNA): TGTGCCAGCACCCTCCTGGCGGGAGCTAACTATGGCTACACCTTC. It codes for CASTLLAGANYGYTF. This chain links TRBV6-1 with TRBJ1-2; D unresolved. The germline gives CDR1 MNHNS, CDR2 SASEGT. The V gene lost 7 bases and the J gene lost 0 bases, with 15 bases spanning the gap. The length of the CDR3 is 15 residues.